The clone carrying this TCR beta chain was seen a few times. This specimen belongs to a study of OX40 agonist ivuxolimab in advanced cancers. No patient had autoimmune disease or received systemic immunosuppression. This CDR3 has 15 residues. CDR1 is GTSNPN and CDR2 is SVGIG in the germline V gene (reference sequence). Repertoires were generated with immunoSEQ multiplex PCR, while TCRdb's copy carries only in-frame clones and drops some. In the table there are tens of thousands of clones, 91% of which are singletons. V is TRBV30 and J is TRBJ2-1; 10 bases are a match to TRBD1. The input for sequencing was CD4+ or CD8+ T cells sorted from blood, taken in a trial of the OX40 agonist ivuxolimab. The TCR comes from an adult with an advanced solid tumor such as melanoma, head and neck, liver or kidney cancer. The CDR3 coding sequence is TGTGCTCACACCCCCGGGACAGGGGTCTTGGGTGAGCAGTTCTTC. Its translation: CAHTPGTGVLGEQFF.